The 10 T cell receptor beta chains reported below all come from one sample, sequenced in a study of T cell responses to AZD1222 COVID-19 vaccine. Assay: immunoSEQ multiplex PCR; the TCRdb copy retains only in-frame clones and omits some. The repertoire includes roughly 150,000 clones, roughly 92% of them detected once, and approximately 2.2% sits in the top ten. Sequences were derived from peripheral blood, sampled on day 0 of AZD1222 vaccination. These receptors were collected from an adult in good health.

The chain links TRBV3-1 (or the pseudogene TRBV3-2) to TRBJ1-5; 7 bases agree with TRBD1. Germline CDR1 LGHDT, CDR2 YNNKEL (reference sequence). The CDR3 runs to 15 residues. The ends lost 2 bases at V and 5 bases at J; junction bases unmatched: 6. CDR3 region: CASSQPTGIHQPQHF. The CDR3 region has the DNA TGTGCCAGCAGCCAACCGACAGGGATTCATCAGCCCCAGCATTTT.

The rearrangement links TRBV18 to TRBJ1-1; D call uncertain. This CDR3 has 14 amino acids. From germline, CDR1 is KGHSH and CDR2 LQKENI. Trimming removed 2 bases from V and 7 bases from J, with 14 bases in between. The CDR3 region has the DNA TGTGCCAGCTCACCATTTAACGGAGCGGATGAAGCTTTCTTT. Translation gives CASSPFNGADEAFF.

The chain joins TRBV4-2 to TRBJ1-4, with 8 bases matching TRBD1. The V and J ends lost 6 bases and 8 bases, in that order; junction bases with no gene match: 8. The germline V gene encodes CDR1 LGHNA and CDR2 YNFKEQ. The CDR3 spans 14 residues. DNA of the CDR3: TGTGCCAGCAGAGACGGACAGGGAGGGGAAAAACTGTTTTTT. Its translation: CASRDGQGGEKLFF.

The chain combines TRBV5-1 with TRBJ1-1; D is undetermined. The CDR3 extends over 14 amino acids. The V end lost 0 bases, the J end lost 1 base, and 7 bases lay between the germline ends. Per germline, CDR1 SGHRS and CDR2 YFSETQ. The CDR3 nucleotides are TGCGCCAGCAGCTTGGCGGTTCGGAACACTGAAGCTTTCTTT. It encodes CASSLAVRNTEAFF.

This chain joins TRBV6-5 and TRBJ1-1; TRBD1 agrees at 9 bases. Trimming cost V 4 bases and J 5 bases; bases outside gene matches: 5. This CDR3 has 14 amino acids. Germline CDR1 is MNHEY and CDR2 is SVGAGI. CDR3 in DNA: TGTGCCAGCAGTTCCACAGGGGGCCGGACTGAAGCTTTCTTT. Translating gives CASSSTGGRTEAFF.

The rearrangement links TRBV7-3 to TRBJ2-5; 11 nucleotides align to TRBD1. Trimming took 3 bases from V and 2 from J; bases not matched to a gene: 5. The germline CDR1 and CDR2 sequences are SGHTA and FQGTGA. The CDR3 has 16 amino acids. CDR3 residues: CASSFGQGAGQETQYF. CDR3 nucleotides: TGTGCCAGCAGCTTCGGACAGGGGGCGGGACAAGAGACCCAGTACTTC.

The chain employs TRBV27 and TRBJ2-1, with 9 positions matching TRBD2. The CDR3 runs to 16 residues. Germline V lookup: CDR1 MNHEY, CDR2 SMNVEV (reference sequence). V shed 3 bases and J 5 bases; nucleotides not matched to a gene: 8. The CDR3 sequence: CASSLRGTSPNNEQFF. The CDR3, as DNA: TGTGCCAGCAGTTTGCGCGGGACTAGCCCTAACAATGAGCAGTTCTTC.

The chain links TRBV18 to TRBJ2-1; TRBD2 matches 13 bases. V lost 3 bases and J lost 8; bases outside the gene matches: 7. Germline CDR1 and CDR2: KGHSH and LQKENI. This CDR3 is built from 16 residues. DNA of the CDR3: TGTGCCAGCTCACCGCAGACTAGCGGGAGGTCCCATGAGCAGTTCTTC. Amino acid sequence: CASSPQTSGRSHEQFF.

The genes are TRBV3-1 (or the pseudogene TRBV3-2) and TRBJ2-5; TRBD2 matches at 10 bases. Trimming at V came to 9 bases and at J to 3 bases, leaving 7 bases not matched to a gene. Germline assignment: CDR1 LGHDT and CDR2 YNNKEL (reference sequence). The CDR3 loop spans 14 amino acids. CDR3 DNA sequence: TGTGCCAGTGGAAAGCGGGGGGGCGAAGAGACCCAGTACTTC. This encodes CASGKRGGEETQYF.

The chain links TRBV12-3 or TRBV12-4 to TRBJ1-3; the D gene is possibly TRBD1 (6 bases). This CDR3 contains 13 residues. Trimming stripped 7 bases from V and 3 bases from J, with 10 bases between. The DNA for the CDR3 is TGTGCCAGCATTCAGACAGGTGGAAACACCATATATTTT. Protein sequence: CASIQTGGNTIYF.